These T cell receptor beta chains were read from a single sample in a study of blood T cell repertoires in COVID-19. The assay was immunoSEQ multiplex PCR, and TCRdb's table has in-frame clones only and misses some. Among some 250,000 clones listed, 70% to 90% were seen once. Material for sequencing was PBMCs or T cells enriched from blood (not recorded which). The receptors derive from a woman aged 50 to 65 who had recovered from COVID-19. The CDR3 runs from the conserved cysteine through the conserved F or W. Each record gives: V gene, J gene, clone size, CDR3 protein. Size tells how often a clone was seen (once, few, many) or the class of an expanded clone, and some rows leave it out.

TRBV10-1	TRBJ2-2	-	CASSESLLRVTGELFF
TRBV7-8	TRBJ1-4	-	CASSFQGMGGEKLFF
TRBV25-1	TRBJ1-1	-	CASSEQGANTEAFF
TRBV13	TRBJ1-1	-	CASSPARRAEAFF
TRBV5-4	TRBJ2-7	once	CASSLEPTQSSYEQYF
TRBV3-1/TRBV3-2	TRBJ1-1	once	CASSQRLPFLGAEAFF
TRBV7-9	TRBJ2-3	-	CASSLGGPSTDTQYF
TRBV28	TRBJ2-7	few	CASSRKTDNYEQYF
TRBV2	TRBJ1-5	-	CASSRGQVFGYSNQPQHF
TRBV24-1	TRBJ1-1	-	CATRGGGNTEAFF
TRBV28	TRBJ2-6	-	CASSAWRGGANSSGANVLTF
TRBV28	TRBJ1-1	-	CASSSGTGTTEAFF
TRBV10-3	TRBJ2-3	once	CAMGTADTQYF
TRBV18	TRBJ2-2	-	CASSPPQNTGELFF
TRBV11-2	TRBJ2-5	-	CASSLGLAGRAKETQYF
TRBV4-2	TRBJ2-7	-	CASSQEFYAGGPGSYEQYF
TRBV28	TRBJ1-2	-	CASREGQGAEGYTF
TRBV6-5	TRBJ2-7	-	CASSQSFLSSYEQYF
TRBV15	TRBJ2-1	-	CATSRVSGSYNEQFF
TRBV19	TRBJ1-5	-	CASSIQGAMGNQPQHF
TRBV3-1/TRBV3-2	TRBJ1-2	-	CASSQDLRGYYGYTF
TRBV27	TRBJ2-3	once	CASSLDRRNTQYF
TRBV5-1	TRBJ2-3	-	CASSLRGGRDTQYF
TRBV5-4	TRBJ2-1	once	CASSLRRTTSAYNEQFF
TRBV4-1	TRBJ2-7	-	CASSQDPPPSGAYEQYF
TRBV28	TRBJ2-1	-	CASSLITSSYNEQFF
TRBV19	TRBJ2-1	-	CASTPVGQGPYGEQFF
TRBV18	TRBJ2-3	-	CASSPVTSGTDTQYF